The entry below gives a single TCR beta chain sequence along with its context. This record comes from a study of blood T cell repertoires in COVID-19. V was cut by 3 bases and J by 7 bases, with 9 bases left in between. Germline assignment: CDR1 MDHEN and CDR2 SYDVKM. The CDR3 extends over 12 amino acids. Assay: immunoSEQ multiplex PCR; the TCRdb copy retains only in-frame clones and omits some. In the table there are about 170,000 clones, 80% to 90% of which are singletons. The receptor comes from a woman in her sixties or seventies with COVID-19, enrolled during active disease. The chain uses TRBV28 and TRBJ1-2; D is unresolved. The specimen was peripheral blood. The CDR3 spells CASSFSLGGYTF. The CDR3 DNA reads TGTGCCAGCAGTTTTTCCCTAGGTGGCTACACCTTC.